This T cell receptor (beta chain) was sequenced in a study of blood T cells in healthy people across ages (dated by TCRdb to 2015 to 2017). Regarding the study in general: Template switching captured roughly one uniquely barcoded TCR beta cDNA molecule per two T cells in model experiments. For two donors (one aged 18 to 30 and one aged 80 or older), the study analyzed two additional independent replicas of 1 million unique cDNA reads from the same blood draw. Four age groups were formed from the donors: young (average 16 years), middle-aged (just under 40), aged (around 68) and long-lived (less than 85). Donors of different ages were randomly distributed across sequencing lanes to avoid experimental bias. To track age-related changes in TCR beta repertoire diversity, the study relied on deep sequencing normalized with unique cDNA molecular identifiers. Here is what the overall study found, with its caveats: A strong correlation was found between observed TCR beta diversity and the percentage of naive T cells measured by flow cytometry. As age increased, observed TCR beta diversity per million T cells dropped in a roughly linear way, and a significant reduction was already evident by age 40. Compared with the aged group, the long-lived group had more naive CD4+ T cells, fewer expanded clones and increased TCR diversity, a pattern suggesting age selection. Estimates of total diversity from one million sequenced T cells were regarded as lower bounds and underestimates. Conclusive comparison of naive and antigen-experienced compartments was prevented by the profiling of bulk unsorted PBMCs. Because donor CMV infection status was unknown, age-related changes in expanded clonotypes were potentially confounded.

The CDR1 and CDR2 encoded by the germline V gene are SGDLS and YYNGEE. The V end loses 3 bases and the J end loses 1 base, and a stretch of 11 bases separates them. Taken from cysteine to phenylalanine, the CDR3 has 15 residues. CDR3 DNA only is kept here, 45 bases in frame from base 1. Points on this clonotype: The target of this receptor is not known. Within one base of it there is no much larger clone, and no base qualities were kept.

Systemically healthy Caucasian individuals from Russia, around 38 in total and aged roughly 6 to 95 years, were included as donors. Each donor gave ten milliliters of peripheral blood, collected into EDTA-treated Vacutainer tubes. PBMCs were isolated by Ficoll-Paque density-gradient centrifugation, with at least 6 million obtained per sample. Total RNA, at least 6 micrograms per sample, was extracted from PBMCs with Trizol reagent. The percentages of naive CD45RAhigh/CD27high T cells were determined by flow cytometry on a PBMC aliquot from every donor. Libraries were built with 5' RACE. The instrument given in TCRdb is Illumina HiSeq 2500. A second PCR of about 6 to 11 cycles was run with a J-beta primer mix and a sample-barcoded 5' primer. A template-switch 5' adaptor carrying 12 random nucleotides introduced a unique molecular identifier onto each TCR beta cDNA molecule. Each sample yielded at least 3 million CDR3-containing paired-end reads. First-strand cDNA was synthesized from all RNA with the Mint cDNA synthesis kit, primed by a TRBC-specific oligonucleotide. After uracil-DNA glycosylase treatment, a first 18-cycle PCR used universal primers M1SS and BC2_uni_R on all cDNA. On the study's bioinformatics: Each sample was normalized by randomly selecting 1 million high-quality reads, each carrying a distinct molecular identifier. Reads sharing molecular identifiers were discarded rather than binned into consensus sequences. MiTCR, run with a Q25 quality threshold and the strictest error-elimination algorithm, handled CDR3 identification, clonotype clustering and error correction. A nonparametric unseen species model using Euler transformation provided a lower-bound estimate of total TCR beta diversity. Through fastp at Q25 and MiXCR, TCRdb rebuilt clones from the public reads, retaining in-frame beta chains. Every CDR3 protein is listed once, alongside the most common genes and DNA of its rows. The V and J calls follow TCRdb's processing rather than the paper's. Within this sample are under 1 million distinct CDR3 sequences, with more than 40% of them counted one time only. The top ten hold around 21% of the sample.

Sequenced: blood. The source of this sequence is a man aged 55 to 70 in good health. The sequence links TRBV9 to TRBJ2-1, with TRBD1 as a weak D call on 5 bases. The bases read TGTGCCAGCAGCGCACAGAAGGGGTCCTACAATGAGCAGTTCTTC. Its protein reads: CASSAQKGSYNEQFF.